The T cell receptor (beta chain) described here comes from a study of blood T cells in healthy people across ages. The germline gives CDR1 MNHEY, CDR2 SVGEGT. CDR3 size: 15 residues. The V gene lost 3 bases and the J gene lost 1 base, with 12 bases spanning the gap. PCR was performed a second time for roughly 7 to 12 cycles using a sample-barcoded 5' primer and a J-beta primer mix. MiXCR was run by TCRdb on the 5' RACE reads, yielding one entry per CDR3 protein. The repertoire holds about 620,000 distinct CDR3 sequences, around 21% seen once, with approximately 3.7% in the top ten. As concerns this clonotype: The antigen remains unidentified.

Study observations and caveats: Higher naive T cell percentage went strongly together with higher TCR beta diversity.

Total RNA extracted from each sample amounted to at least 6 micrograms. This chain joins TRBV6-2 or TRBV6-3 and TRBJ1-1; D might be TRBD1 (5 bases). The sequencing input was blood. The TCR comes from a man between 65 and 80 years old in good health. As DNA, the CDR3 is TGTGCCAGCAGTTATTCGGAGGGGAGGAACACTGAAGCTTTCTTT. It is translated as CASSYSEGRNTEAFF.